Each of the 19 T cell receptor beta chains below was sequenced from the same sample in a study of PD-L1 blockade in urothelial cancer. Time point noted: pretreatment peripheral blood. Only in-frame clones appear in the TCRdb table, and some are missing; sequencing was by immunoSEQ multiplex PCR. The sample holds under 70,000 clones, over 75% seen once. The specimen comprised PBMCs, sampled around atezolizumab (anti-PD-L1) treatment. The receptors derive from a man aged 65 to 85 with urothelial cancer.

The CDR3 sequence: CASSLSVRGHYGYTF. The CDR3, as DNA: TGTGCCAGCAGTTTATCCGTGCGGGGACACTATGGCTACACCTTC. The chain employs TRBV27 and TRBJ1-2, with D tentatively TRBD1 (5 bases). The germline V and J ends were trimmed by 0 bases and 3 bases, with 11 bases remaining between them. The CDR3 is made up of 15 amino acids. Germline V gives CDR1 MNHEY, CDR2 SMNVEV (reference sequence).

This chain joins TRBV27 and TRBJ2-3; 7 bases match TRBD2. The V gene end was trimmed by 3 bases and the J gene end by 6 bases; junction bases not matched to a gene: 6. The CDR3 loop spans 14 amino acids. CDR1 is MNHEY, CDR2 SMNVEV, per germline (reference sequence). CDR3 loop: CASSLRRESDTQYF. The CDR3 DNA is TGTGCCAGCAGTTTGAGGCGGGAGTCGGATACGCAGTATTTT.

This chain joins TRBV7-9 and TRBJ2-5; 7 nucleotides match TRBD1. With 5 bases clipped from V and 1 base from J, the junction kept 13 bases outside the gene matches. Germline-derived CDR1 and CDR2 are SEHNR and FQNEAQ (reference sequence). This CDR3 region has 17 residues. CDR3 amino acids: CASSPPSPPGGQETQYF. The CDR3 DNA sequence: TGTGCCAGCAGCCCGCCATCCCCCCCAGGGGGCCAAGAGACCCAGTACTTC.

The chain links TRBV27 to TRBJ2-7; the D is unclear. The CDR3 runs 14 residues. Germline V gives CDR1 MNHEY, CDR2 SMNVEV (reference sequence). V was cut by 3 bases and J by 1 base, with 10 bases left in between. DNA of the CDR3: TGTGCCAGCAGTTTGGTAGGCGGTTCCTACGAGCAGTACTTC. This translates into CASSLVGGSYEQYF.

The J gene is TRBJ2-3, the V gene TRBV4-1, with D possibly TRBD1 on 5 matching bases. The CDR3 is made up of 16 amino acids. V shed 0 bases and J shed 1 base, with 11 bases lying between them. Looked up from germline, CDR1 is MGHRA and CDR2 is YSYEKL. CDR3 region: CASSQEGQGRTDTQYF. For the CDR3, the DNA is TGCGCCAGCAGCCAAGAAGGCCAGGGCCGCACAGATACGCAGTATTTT.

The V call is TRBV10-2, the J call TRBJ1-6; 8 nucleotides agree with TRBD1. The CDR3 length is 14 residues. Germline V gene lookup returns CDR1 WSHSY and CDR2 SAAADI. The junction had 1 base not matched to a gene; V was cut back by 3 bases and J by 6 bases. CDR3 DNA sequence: TGCGCCAGCAGTGAACAGGGGGGTAATTCACCCCTCCACTTT. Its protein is CASSEQGGNSPLHF.

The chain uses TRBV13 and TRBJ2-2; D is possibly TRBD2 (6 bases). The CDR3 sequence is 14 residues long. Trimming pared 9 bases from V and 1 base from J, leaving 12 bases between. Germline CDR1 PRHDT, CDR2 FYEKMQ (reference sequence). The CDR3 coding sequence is TGTGCCAGTGGTGGCGGGATGAACACCGGGGAGCTGTTTTTT. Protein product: CASGGGMNTGELFF.

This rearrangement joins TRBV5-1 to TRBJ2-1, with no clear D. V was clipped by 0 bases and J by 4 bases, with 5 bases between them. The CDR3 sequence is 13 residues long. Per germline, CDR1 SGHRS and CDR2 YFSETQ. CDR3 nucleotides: TGCGCCAGCAGCTTGGGACTTTACAATGAGCAGTTCTTC. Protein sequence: CASSLGLYNEQFF.

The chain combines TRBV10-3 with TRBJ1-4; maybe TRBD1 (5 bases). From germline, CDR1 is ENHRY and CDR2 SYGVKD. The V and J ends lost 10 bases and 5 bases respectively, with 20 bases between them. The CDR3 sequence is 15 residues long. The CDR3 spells CATRPDSQPNEKLFF. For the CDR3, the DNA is TGTGCCACCAGACCCGACAGTCAGCCGAATGAAAAACTGTTTTTT.

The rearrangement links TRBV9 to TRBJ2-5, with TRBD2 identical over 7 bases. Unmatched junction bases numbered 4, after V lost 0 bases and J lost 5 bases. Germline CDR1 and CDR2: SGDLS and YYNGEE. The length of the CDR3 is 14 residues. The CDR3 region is CASSVEGRGETQYF. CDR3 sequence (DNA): TGTGCCAGCAGCGTAGAAGGGAGGGGTGAGACCCAGTACTTC.

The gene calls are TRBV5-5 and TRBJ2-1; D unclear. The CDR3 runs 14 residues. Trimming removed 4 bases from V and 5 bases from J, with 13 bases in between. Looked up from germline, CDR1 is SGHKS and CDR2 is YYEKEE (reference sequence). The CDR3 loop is CASSPNRLNNEQFF. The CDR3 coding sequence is TGTGCCAGCAGCCCCAACCGACTCAACAATGAGCAGTTCTTC.

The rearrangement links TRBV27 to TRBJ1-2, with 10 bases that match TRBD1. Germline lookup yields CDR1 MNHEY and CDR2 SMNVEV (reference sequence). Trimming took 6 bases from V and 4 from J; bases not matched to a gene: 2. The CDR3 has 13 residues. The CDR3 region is CASRTGGGYGYTF. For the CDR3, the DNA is TGTGCCAGCAGGACAGGGGGCGGCTATGGCTACACCTTC.

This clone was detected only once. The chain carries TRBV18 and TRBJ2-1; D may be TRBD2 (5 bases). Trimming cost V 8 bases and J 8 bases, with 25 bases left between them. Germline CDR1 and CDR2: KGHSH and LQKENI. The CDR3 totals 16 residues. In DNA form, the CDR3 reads TGTGCCAGCCAACCCCGGACCGGTATAGGAGGCGATGAGCAGTTCTTC. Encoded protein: CASQPRTGIGGDEQFF.

CDR3 coding DNA: TGTGCCAGCAGCGTCACAGGGGTAGAGACCCAGTACTTC. This sequence encodes CASSVTGVETQYF. The chain combines TRBV9 with TRBJ2-5; 7 bases fit TRBD1. The CDR3 loop spans 13 amino acids. Trimming cost V 2 bases and J 4 bases; bases outside gene matches: 2. The germline gives CDR1 SGDLS, CDR2 YYNGEE.

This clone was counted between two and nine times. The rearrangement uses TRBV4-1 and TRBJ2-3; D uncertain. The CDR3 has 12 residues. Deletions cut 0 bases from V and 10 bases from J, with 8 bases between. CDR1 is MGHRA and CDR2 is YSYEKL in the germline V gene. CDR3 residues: CASSQEAGPQYF. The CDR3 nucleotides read TGCGCCAGCAGCCAAGAGGCAGGTCCGCAGTATTTT.

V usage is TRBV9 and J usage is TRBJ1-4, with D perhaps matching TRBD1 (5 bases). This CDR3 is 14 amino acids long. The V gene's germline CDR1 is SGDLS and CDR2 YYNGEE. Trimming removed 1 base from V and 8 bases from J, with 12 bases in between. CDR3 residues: CASSVSDSKEKLFF. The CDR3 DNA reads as TGTGCCAGCAGCGTATCAGACAGCAAAGAAAAACTGTTTTTT.

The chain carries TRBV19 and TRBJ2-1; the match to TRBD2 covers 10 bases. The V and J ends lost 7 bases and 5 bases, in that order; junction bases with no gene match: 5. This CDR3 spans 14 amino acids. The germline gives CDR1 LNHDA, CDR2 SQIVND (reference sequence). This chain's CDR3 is CASKTSGIHNEQFF. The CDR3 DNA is TGTGCCAGTAAAACTAGCGGGATACACAATGAGCAGTTCTTC. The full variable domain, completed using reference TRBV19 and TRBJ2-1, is DGGITQSPKYLFRKEGQNVTLSCEQNLNHDAMYWYRQDPGQGLRLIYYSQIVNDFQKGDIAEGYSVSREKKESFPLTVTSAQKNPTAFYLCASKTSGIHNEQFFGPGTRLTVL.

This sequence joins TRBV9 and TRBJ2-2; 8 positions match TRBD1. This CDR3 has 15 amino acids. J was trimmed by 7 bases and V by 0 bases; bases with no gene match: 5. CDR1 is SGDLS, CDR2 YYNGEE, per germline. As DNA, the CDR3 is TGTGCCAGCAGCGTAGTAGGACAGGGTGGCGGGGAGCTGTTTTTT. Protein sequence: CASSVVGQGGGELFF. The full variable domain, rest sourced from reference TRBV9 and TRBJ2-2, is DSGVTQTPKHLITATGQRVTLRCSPRSGDLSVYWYQQSLDQGLQFLIQYYNGEERAKGNILERFSAQQFPDLHSELNLSSLELGDSALYFCASSVVGQGGGELFFGEGSRLTVL.

Here the CDR3 DNA reads TGTGCCAGCAGCGGACAGGGAGTAGAGTATCAAGAGACCCAGTACTTC. Translated: CASSGQGVEYQETQYF. This rearrangement joins TRBV5-4 to TRBJ2-5; TRBD1 matches at 8 bases. The germline V gene has CDR1 SGHNT and CDR2 YYREEE (reference sequence). Germline trimming cut 4 bases from V and 2 bases from J; bases unmatched to any gene: 10. This CDR3 has 16 amino acids.